A single sample gave rise to the 18 T cell receptor beta chains below, sequenced in a study of cytomegalovirus exposure and HLA in healthy donors. It was with 60 Vbeta and 13 Jbeta primers that the PCR ran. TCRdb keeps only in-frame clones here, not all; method: immunoSEQ multiplex PCR. The table includes about 130,000 clones, 80% detected once. The sample was PBMCs. All receptors come from a young man in good health and CMV-seronegative.

The J gene is TRBJ2-5, the V gene TRBV28, with TRBD2 identical over 8 bases. V shed 8 bases, J shed 4 bases, and the junction held 6 bases outside the gene matches. In germline, CDR1 is MDHEN, CDR2 SYDVKM. This CDR3 is built from 13 residues. CDR3 sequence: CASRRGGRETQYF. CDR3 nucleotide sequence: TGTGCCAGCCGACGGGGGGGCCGAGAGACCCAGTACTTC.

The chain joins TRBV7-2 to TRBJ1-5; D unresolved. The length of the CDR3 is 14 residues. Trimming took off 2 bases at V and 6 bases at J, with 11 bases between the two ends. Germline assignment: CDR1 SGHTA and CDR2 FQGNSA. The CDR3 DNA sequence: TGTGCCAGCAGCTTATTGGGTGGGAGTCAGCCCCAGCATTTT. It codes for CASSLLGGSQPQHF.

J is TRBJ2-2 and V is TRBV29-1; 9 positions match TRBD2. Germline V CDR1 and CDR2: SQVTM, ANQGSEA. Losses at the gene ends were 0 bases for V and 5 bases for J; bases not matched to a gene: 13. The CDR3 runs 18 residues. The CDR3 region has the DNA TGCAGCGTTGAAGATTGGTCCCCCGCTAGCGGGGTGACCGGGGAGCTGTTTTTT. Translating it yields CSVEDWSPASGVTGELFF.

This sequence joins TRBV7-9 and TRBJ1-2; D is uncertain. CDR1 is SEHNR and CDR2 is FQNEAQ in the germline V gene (reference sequence). This CDR3 is built from 16 residues. V shed 1 base and J shed 4 bases, with 16 bases lying between them. In DNA, the CDR3 is TGTGCCAGCAGCTTAGGTTCGGAGCTTTCCATCTATGGCTACACCTTC. It codes for CASSLGSELSIYGYTF.

The chain joins TRBV7-3 to TRBJ2-7, with 9 bases identical to TRBD2. CDR3 length: 17 residues. The ends lost 5 bases at V and 0 bases at J; junction bases unmatched: 11. CDR1 is SGHTA and CDR2 is FQGTGA in the germline V gene. For the CDR3, the DNA is TGTGCCAGCAGCGTTACCTTACTAGCGGGTTTCTCCTACGAGCAGTACTTC. Its protein product is CASSVTLLAGFSYEQYF. Based on the CDR3 plus reference TRBV7-3 and TRBJ2-7, the full variable domain is GAGVSQTPSNKVTEKGKYVELRCDPISGHTALYWYRQSLGQGPEFLIYFQGTGAADDSGLPNDRFFAVRPEGSVSTLKIQRTERGDSAVYLCASSVTLLAGFSYEQYFGPGTRLTVT.

The V gene is TRBV27, the J gene TRBJ2-3; D call uncertain. This CDR3 comprises 14 residues. V was clipped by 4 bases and J by 0 bases, with 8 bases between them. The germline V gene encodes CDR1 MNHEY and CDR2 SMNVEV (reference sequence). Written as DNA, the CDR3 is TGTGCCAGCAGTTCGCGACTTAGCACAGATACGCAGTATTTT. Protein sequence: CASSSRLSTDTQYF.

This sequence joins TRBV19 and TRBJ2-1; TRBD2 matches at 14 bases. The length of the CDR3 is 16 residues. J was trimmed by 8 bases and V by 5 bases; bases with no gene match: 8. Germline V gives CDR1 LNHDA, CDR2 SQIVND (reference sequence). CDR3 sequence: CASSPGQGLAGDEQFF. The CDR3 coding sequence is TGTGCCAGTAGTCCCGGACAGGGACTAGCGGGAGATGAGCAGTTCTTC.

The chain uses TRBV10-1 and TRBJ2-6, with D perhaps TRBD2 (6 bases). Between the trimmed V and J ends, which lost 3 bases and 2 bases, there was a span of 11 bases. CDR1 is WNHNN, CDR2 SYGVQD, per germline (reference sequence). The CDR3 runs to 16 residues. DNA for the CDR3: TGCGCCAGCAGTGAATCAACGGGGGCTGGGGCCAACGTCCTGACTTTC. It translates to CASSESTGAGANVLTF.

The chain carries TRBV9 and TRBJ2-1, with 10 nucleotides matching TRBD2. Germline assignment: CDR1 SGDLS and CDR2 YYNGEE. V lost 4 bases to trimming and J lost 3 bases; unmatched junction nucleotides: 4. This CDR3 has 15 residues. As DNA, the CDR3 is TGTGCCAGCAGCTTGACTAGCGGGCACTACAATGAGCAGTTCTTC. Its protein product is CASSLTSGHYNEQFF.

This chain links TRBV29-1 with TRBJ1-1; D might be TRBD1 (5 bases). CDR1 and CDR2 from the germline V gene are SQVTM and ANQGSEA. The V end lost 3 bases, the J end lost 5 bases, and 10 bases lay between the germline ends. The CDR3 is 12 amino acids. DNA for the CDR3: TGCAGCGTTGAGCTGGGGCGGACTGAAGCTTTCTTT. It codes for CSVELGRTEAFF.

This chain uses TRBV2 with TRBJ2-7; TRBD1 is a possible D gene (6 bases). The CDR3 sequence is 13 residues long. V dropped 6 bases and J dropped 7 bases, with 16 bases sitting between them. Per the germline V gene, CDR1 is SNHLY and CDR2 is FYNNEI. CDR3 protein: CASSPQGSGEQYF. As DNA, the CDR3 is TGTGCCAGCAGCCCACAGGGATCCGGGGAGCAGTACTTC. Together with reference TRBV2 and TRBJ2-7, the CDR3 gives the full variable domain: EPEVTQTPSHQVTQMGQEVILRCVPISNHLYFYWYRQILGQKVEFLVSFYNNEISEKSEIFDDQFSVERPDGSNFTLKIRSTKLEDSAMYFCASSPQGSGEQYFGPGTRLTVT.

The chain is built from TRBV14 and TRBJ2-7, with 9 bases lining up with TRBD2. The CDR3 loop spans 17 amino acids. Germline CDR1 is SGHDN and CDR2 is FVKESK. J gave up 3 bases and V 3 bases, and 12 bases lay outside the gene matches. CDR3 region: CASSHAGGPTTNYEQYF. CDR3 DNA: TGTGCCAGCAGCCACGCGGGAGGGCCCACCACCAACTACGAGCAGTACTTC.

This chain uses TRBV7-8 with TRBJ1-1; no reliable D call. The ends were cut back, 2 bases at V and 4 bases at J, with 8 bases in the middle. In germline, CDR1 is SGHVS, CDR2 FQNEAQ. CDR3 size: 13 residues. In DNA form, the CDR3 reads TGTGCCAGCAGCTTAAAGCTGCTCACTGAAGCTTTCTTT. This sequence encodes CASSLKLLTEAFF.

The chain carries TRBV5-1 and TRBJ2-7; D perhaps matches TRBD1 (5 bases). Germline V lookup: CDR1 SGHRS, CDR2 YFSETQ. Trimming cost V 0 bases and J 6 bases, with 13 bases left between them. The CDR3 totals 14 residues. The CDR3 reads CASSLEGAVSEQYF. The DNA for the CDR3 is TGCGCCAGCAGCTTGGAAGGGGCCGTAAGCGAGCAGTACTTC.

The chain carries TRBV4-1 and TRBJ2-5; 11 bases are a match to TRBD2. Looked up from germline, CDR1 is MGHRA and CDR2 is YSYEKL. This CDR3 contains 16 residues. The V segment lost 3 bases and the J segment 5 bases; nucleotides outside the gene matches: 8. DNA of the CDR3: TGCGCCAGCAGCCAGTTACTAGCGGGAGTTAAGGAGACCCAGTACTTC. Amino acids: CASSQLLAGVKETQYF.

This chain uses TRBV6-4 with TRBJ1-1; D is perhaps TRBD1 (5 bases). In germline, CDR1 is MRHNA, CDR2 SNTAGT. Trimming removed 4 bases at V and 5 bases at J, with 14 bases between. The CDR3 consists of 14 residues. The CDR3 DNA reads TGTGCCAGCAGTGGGGATGGGGCTATTACTGAAGCTTTCTTT. It codes for CASSGDGAITEAFF.

This rearrangement joins TRBV5-1 to TRBJ2-1, with 8 bases fitting TRBD2. The CDR3 consists of 15 residues. The V and J ends lost 4 bases and 8 bases, in that order; junction bases with no gene match: 11. The germline V gene encodes CDR1 SGHRS and CDR2 YFSETQ. The CDR3, as DNA: TGCGCCAGCAGCCCCGGACTAGCATCCCTCCATGAGCAGTTCTTC. Its translation is CASSPGLASLHEQFF. Looking up the rest from reference TRBV5-1 and TRBJ2-1 gives the full variable domain: KAGVTQTPRYLIKTRGQQVTLSCSPISGHRSVSWYQQTPGQGLQFLFEYFSETQRNKGNFPGRFSGRQFSNSRSEMNVSTLELGDSALYLCASSPGLASLHEQFFGPGTRLTVL.

This clone has more than one count but fewer than ten. The gene calls are TRBV25-1 and TRBJ2-2, with D unclear. Trimming removed 4 bases at V and 6 bases at J, with 6 bases between. From germline, CDR1 is MGHDK and CDR2 SYGVNS. The length of the CDR3 is 12 residues. The CDR3 loop reads CASSVAAGELFF. The CDR3 coding sequence is TGTGCCAGCAGTGTAGCTGCCGGGGAGCTGTTTTTT.